The rows below give T cell receptor beta chains drawn from one sample of a study of T cells after yellow fever vaccination. TCRdb used MiXCR to reprocess the 5' RACE reads, holding one entry per CDR3 protein. The sample contains 9,500 to 15,000 distinct CDR3 sequences, under 6% of which appear only once. Sequencing was performed on PBMCs, either bulk or a sorted T-cell subset (CD4+, CD8+, memory, or dextramer-sorted; not recorded which), taken on the day of the yellow fever booster vaccination. The receptors originated from a man aged 25-45 years who received the YFV17D yellow fever vaccine. The CDR3 runs from the conserved cysteine through the conserved F or W. The D gene is left open where the match is weak. Where a row states a size, it is once, few, many or the class of an expanded clone; other rows omit it.

cdr3_aa cdr3_nt d_call j_call v_call clone_size
CASTNGGISYNEQFF TGTGCCAGCACTAACGGGGGAATATCCTACAATGAGCAGTTCTTC . TRBJ2-1 TRBV28 medium-sized
CASSSYADRLLYGYTF TGTGCCAGCAGTTCCTATGCGGACAGGTTACTTTATGGCTACACCTTC TRBD1 TRBJ1-2 TRBV3-1 medium-sized
CASSASGGVDTQYF TGTGCCAGCAGTGCCTCAGGTGGAGTAGATACGCAGTATTTT . TRBJ2-3 TRBV6-1 many
CSARPGTSSGELFF TGCAGTGCTAGGCCCGGGACTAGTTCAGGGGAGCTGTTTTTT TRBD2 TRBJ2-2 TRBV20-1 many
CASSRRGGVNYGYTF TGTGCCAGCAGCCGGCGGGGGGGGGTTAACTATGGCTACACCTTC . TRBJ1-2 TRBV5-5 many
CSAGSGSYNEQFF TGCAGTGCCGGAAGCGGATCCTACAATGAGCAGTTCTTC . TRBJ2-1 TRBV20-1 medium-sized
CASSKGGLADTDTQYF TGCGCCAGCAGCAAGGGGGGACTAGCGGACACAGATACGCAGTATTTT TRBD2 TRBJ2-3 TRBV5-1 many
CASSVLGGSNNEQFF TGTGCCAGCAGCGTTCTCGGTGGGAGTAACAATGAGCAGTTCTTC . TRBJ2-1 TRBV9 many
CASTASPTGIYTEAFF TGTGCCAGTACGGCTTCCCCGACAGGGATTTACACTGAAGCTTTCTTT TRBD1 TRBJ1-1 TRBV6-4 many
CASSQVPTRSVNEKLFF TGCGCCAGCAGCCAAGTACCCACCCGCAGCGTGAATGAAAAACTGTTTTTT . TRBJ1-4 TRBV4-3 medium-sized
CSAKQGSAGANVLTF TGCAGCGCAAAACAGGGTAGTGCTGGGGCCAACGTCCTGACTTTC . TRBJ2-6 TRBV29-1 medium-sized
CAISESRLAGETDTQYF TGTGCCATCAGTGAGTCGAGGCTAGCGGGAGAAACAGATACGCAGTATTTT TRBD2 TRBJ2-3 TRBV10-3 many
CASSGTSGGGAQYF TGTGCCAGCAGCGGGACTAGCGGGGGTGGGGCCCAGTACTTC TRBD2 TRBJ2-5 TRBV5-6 many
CASSPGQTAYEQYF TGTGCCAGCAGCCCGGGACAGACGGCCTACGAGCAGTACTTC TRBD1 TRBJ2-7 TRBV6-5 many
CASSPERLVVYNEQFF TGTGCCAGCAGCCCCGAACGACTAGTTGTCTACAATGAGCAGTTCTTC . TRBJ2-1 TRBV7-2 .
CASSRVSSYNEQFF TGTGCCAGCAGTCGAGTAAGCTCCTACAATGAGCAGTTCTTC . TRBJ2-1 TRBV27 many
CAIRPGLAGETQYF TGTGCCATCAGGCCGGGACTAGCGGGAGAGACCCAGTACTTC TRBD2 TRBJ2-5 TRBV10-3 many
CACSPALGLAGGNEQFF TGTGCCTGCAGCCCAGCTCTCGGGCTAGCGGGAGGCAATGAGCAGTTCTTC TRBD2 TRBJ2-1 TRBV3-1 .
CASSLWDSSGNTIYF TGTGCCAGCAGCTTATGGGACAGCTCTGGAAACACCATATATTTT TRBD1 TRBJ1-3 TRBV7-6 .
CCARTSLAGIYNEQFF TGCTGTGCTAGGACGAGTCTAGCGGGGATCTACAATGAGCAGTTCTTC TRBD2 TRBJ2-1 TRBV20-1 many
CASSLAGGGDTQYF TGTGCCAGCAGCCTCGCTGGGGGGGGAGATACGCAGTATTTT TRBD2 TRBJ2-3 TRBV9 many